The rows below give T cell receptor beta chains drawn from one sample of a study of T-cell memory formation after mild COVID-19. TCRdb processed the 5' RACE reads anew with MiXCR; each CDR3 protein has one entry. Of a few hundred thousand distinct CDR3 sequences in the sample, approximately 8.4% were seen once. What was sequenced was PBMCs or a T cell subset sorted from them (not recorded which). These receptors all stem from a young man who had mild COVID-19 (a few samples of this study predate the infection). Cell type and time point are not known. CDR3s include the opening cysteine and the closing phenylalanine or tryptophan. A D gene is named only where the DNA matches it firmly. Rows may omit the clone size; those that give it use once, few, many or a size class.

clone_size,d_call,v_call,cdr3_length,j_call,cdr3_aa,cdr3_nt
-,-,TRBV12-3/TRBV12-4,12,TRBJ1-1,CASNWGYTEAFF,TGTGCCAGCAACTGGGGGTACACTGAAGCTTTCTTT
-,-,TRBV11-3,14,TRBJ2-2,CASSLDGHTGELFF,TGTGCCAGCAGCTTAGATGGTCACACCGGGGAGCTGTTTTTT
-,-,TRBV2,14,TRBJ1-4,CASSVWRENEKLFF,TGTGCCAGCAGTGTGTGGAGAGAAAATGAAAAACTGTTTTTT
many,-,TRBV10-2,13,TRBJ1-4,CASSDSRAEKLFF,TGCGCCAGCAGTGACTCCAGGGCGGAAAAACTGTTTTTT
-,-,TRBV5-1,14,TRBJ2-7,CASSVAVGRIEQYF,TGCGCCAGCAGCGTGGCGGTGGGGCGCATCGAGCAGTACTTC
many,-,TRBV12-3/TRBV12-4,13,TRBJ1-3,CASSLDSRNTIYF,TGTGCCAGCAGTTTAGACAGCCGAAACACCATATATTTT
-,-,TRBV12-3/TRBV12-4,16,TRBJ2-6,CASSGGGDSGANVLTF,TGTGCCAGCAGCGGCGGAGGGGACTCTGGGGCCAACGTCCTGACTTTC
-,TRBD1,TRBV4-1,18,TRBJ1-2,CASSQGPGTGEEGYGYTF,TGCGCCAGCAGCCAAGGTCCCGGGACAGGGGAGGAGGGCTATGGCTACACCTTC
-,-,TRBV15,16,TRBJ2-1,CATSTRQVGRYNEQFF,TGTGCCACCAGCACACGACAGGTCGGAAGGTACAATGAGCAGTTCTTC
many,TRBD2,TRBV12-3/TRBV12-4,14,TRBJ2-3,CASSSSGEVDTQYF,TGTGCCAGCAGTTCTAGCGGGGAGGTAGATACGCAGTATTTT
-,TRBD2,TRBV7-9,16,TRBJ2-1,CASRAGRESSYNEQFF,TGTGCCAGCAGGGCGGGGCGGGAGAGCTCCTACAATGAGCAGTTCTTC
-,TRBD1,TRBV7-9,15,TRBJ2-1,CASSLGQGYHNEQFF,TGTGCCAGCAGCTTAGGACAGGGTTATCACAATGAGCAGTTCTTC
-,TRBD2,TRBV10-3,16,TRBJ2-1,CAISGRLAENSGEQFF,TGTGCCATCAGTGGTAGACTAGCGGAGAACTCAGGGGAGCAGTTCTTC
few,-,TRBV6-5,14,TRBJ2-3,CASSYLQGTDTQYF,TGTGCCAGCAGTTATCTACAGGGAACAGATACGCAGTATTTT
many,TRBD1,TRBV24-1,15,TRBJ2-3,CATSDPRTGDYTQYF,TGTGCCACCAGTGACCCAAGGACAGGTGATTATACGCAGTATTTT
few,TRBD2,TRBV7-2,17,TRBJ2-1,CASSLRTSGGVYNEQFF,TGTGCCAGCAGCCTAAGGACTAGCGGGGGGGTTTACAATGAGCAGTTCTTC
-,-,TRBV7-2,16,TRBJ1-2,CASSLNGGVRGYGYTF,TGTGCCAGCAGCTTAAATGGTGGGGTCCGGGGCTATGGCTACACCTTC
many,TRBD1,TRBV7-2,15,TRBJ1-5,CASSPSPGTGVAQHF,TGTGCCAGCAGCCCATCCCCAGGGACAGGGGTGGCCCAGCATTTT
-,-,TRBV6-1,11,TRBJ1-2,CASSVRDGYTF,TGTGCCAGCAGTGTGAGGGATGGCTACACCTTC
many,-,TRBV7-9,14,TRBJ2-2,CASSLPRNTGELFF,TGTGCCAGCAGCCTGCCCAGGAACACCGGGGAGCTGTTTTTT
few,-,TRBV6-2/TRBV6-3,14,TRBJ2-1,CASNGRLNYNEQFF,TGTGCCAGCAATGGACGGCTGAACTACAATGAGCAGTTCTTC
few,-,TRBV7-2,14,TRBJ2-7,CASSLLGSYYEQYF,TGTGCCAGCAGCTTATTGGGCTCCTACTACGAGCAGTACTTC
few,TRBD1,TRBV5-8,19,TRBJ2-4,CASSLRDYGQGRVKNIQYF,TGTGCCAGCAGCTTGAGGGATTACGGACAGGGCAGAGTCAAAAACATTCAGTACTTC
few,TRBD2,TRBV19,16,TRBJ2-7,CASSTHAGGRSYEQYF,TGTGCCAGTAGTACGCACGCGGGGGGCCGCTCCTACGAGCAGTACTTC
-,-,TRBV20-1,13,TRBJ1-6,CSAGGDGNSPLHF,TGCAGTGCGGGTGGAGACGGTAATTCACCCCTCCACTTT
few,-,TRBV20-1,16,TRBJ2-7,CSAREEGRGLSYEQYF,TGCAGTGCTAGAGAGGAGGGGCGGGGCCTATCCTACGAGCAGTACTTC
few,TRBD1,TRBV7-6,15,TRBJ2-5,CASSARDRGGETQYF,TGTGCCAGCAGCGCAAGGGACAGGGGTGGAGAGACCCAGTACTTC
few,TRBD1,TRBV4-3,14,TRBJ1-2,CASSRADRGYGYTF,TGCGCCAGCAGCCGGGCGGACAGGGGCTATGGCTACACCTTC
few,TRBD1,TRBV3-1,16,TRBJ1-5,CASSQDDRVSNQPQHF,TGTGCCAGCAGCCAAGACGACAGGGTTAGCAATCAGCCCCAGCATTTT
few,-,TRBV7-9,16,TRBJ1-2,CASSLNRDRANYGYTF,TGTGCCAGCAGCTTAAACCGGGACCGAGCTAACTATGGCTACACCTTC
-,TRBD2,TRBV10-1,15,TRBJ2-3,CASSETSGGPDTQYF,TGCGCCAGCAGTGAGACTAGCGGGGGCCCAGATACGCAGTATTTT
-,-,TRBV12-3/TRBV12-4,11,TRBJ1-1,CASRIKGEAFF,TGTGCCAGCAGGATTAAAGGTGAAGCTTTCTTT
few,-,TRBV5-1,15,TRBJ2-1,CASSLGVGGRDEQFF,TGCGCCAGCAGCTTGGGGGTCGGGGGACGCGATGAGCAGTTCTTC
-,-,TRBV5-1,15,TRBJ2-5,CASRLATAAQETQYF,TGCGCCAGCAGATTGGCCACGGCGGCACAAGAGACCCAGTACTTC
-,TRBD1,TRBV7-2,17,TRBJ2-7,CASSLARGQGMSYEQYF,TGTGCCAGCAGCTTAGCTCGGGGACAGGGGATGTCCTACGAGCAGTACTTC
-,TRBD1,TRBV5-1,15,TRBJ2-3,CASSTGQGSTDTQYF,TGCGCCAGCAGCACGGGACAGGGAAGCACAGATACGCAGTATTTT
few,-,TRBV11-2,15,TRBJ1-6,CASSSQGNYNSPLHF,TGTGCCAGCAGCTCACAGGGAAACTATAATTCACCCCTCCACTTT
-,-,TRBV5-5,16,TRBJ1-1,CASSVDGRGRNTEAFF,TGTGCCAGCAGCGTGGACGGTCGGGGTCGGAACACTGAAGCTTTCTTT
few,-,TRBV20-1,12,TRBJ2-7,CSARTGSYEQYF,TGCAGTGCTCGCACAGGGAGCTACGAGCAGTACTTC
-,TRBD2,TRBV12-3/TRBV12-4,14,TRBJ2-3,CASSRPGGGDTQYF,TGTGCCAGCAGCCGTCCGGGGGGAGGGGATACGCAGTATTTT
few,-,TRBV9,13,TRBJ2-1,CASSVEGGVEQFF,TGTGCCAGCAGCGTAGAAGGGGGAGTAGAGCAGTTCTTC